Below are 24 T cell receptor beta chains sequenced from a single sample in a study of blood T cells in healthy people across ages (dated by TCRdb to about 2015). The library was prepared using 5' RACE. Sequencing was carried out with an Illumina HiSeq 2500. A second 7 to 11 cycle PCR used a sample-barcoded 5' primer and a J-beta primer mix. TCRdb reanalyzed the raw reads on its own, using fastp at Q25 for trimming and MiXCR for clone calling, and kept in-frame beta chains. Each entry is one CDR3 protein sequence, shown with its most common DNA and genes. In all, the sample holds 850,000 to 1,000,000 distinct CDR3 sequences, and roughly half of those were seen once. The top ten clones comprise about 20% of the sample. The sample taken for sequencing was blood. These receptors all stem from a woman in her sixties or seventies in good health.

This clonotype has at least ten counts. The CDR3 coding sequence is TGCAGCGTTGAAGGAACAGGAGGCCTATCAGGGACCAACTATGGCTACACCTTC. This encodes CSVEGTGGLSGTNYGYTF. The rearrangement links TRBV29-1 to TRBJ1-2; D possibly corresponds to TRBD1 (5 bases). V was trimmed by 1 base and J by 2 bases, leaving 23 bases between them. The CDR3 consists of 18 residues. Germline CDR1 and CDR2: SQVTM and ANQGSEA.

The rearrangement links TRBV12-3 or TRBV12-4 to TRBJ1-4; tentatively, D is TRBD1 (5 bases). V lost 0 bases and J 8 bases, leaving 13 bases between the germline ends. The CDR3 covers 15 residues. CDR3: CASSLARDLGEKLFF. CDR3 bases: TGTGCCAGCAGTTTAGCGAGGGACCTCGGGGAAAAACTGTTTTTT.

This clonotype was recorded a few times. This chain joins TRBV12-3 or TRBV12-4 and TRBJ2-7, with 7 bases identical to TRBD2. The CDR3 runs 15 residues. V lost 2 bases and J lost 0; bases outside the gene matches: 4. The CDR3 bases are TGTGCCAGCAGTTTAAGCGGGAATCCCTCCTACGAGCAGTACTTC. Translating it yields CASSLSGNPSYEQYF.

This clonotype was counted only a few times. The chain carries TRBV2 and TRBJ1-5; no firm D call. Looked up from germline, CDR1 is SNHLY and CDR2 is FYNNEI. Trimming left V 2 bases short and J 6 bases short, with 11 bases between. The CDR3 extends over 14 amino acids. The CDR3 nucleotides are TGTGCCAGCAGTGAAAATAAGCGGATTCAGCCCCAGCATTTT. It is translated as CASSENKRIQPQHF.

The chain carries TRBV24-1 and TRBJ2-3; 9 bases fit TRBD1. V shed 5 bases and J 4 bases; nucleotides not matched to a gene: 12. The CDR3 runs 17 residues. CDR1 and CDR2 (germline): KGHDR, SFDVKD. DNA of the CDR3: TGTGCCACCAGTGCCCTTGGACAGGGGCCTCTTTCAGATACGCAGTATTTT. It translates to CATSALGQGPLSDTQYF.

CDR3 amino acids: CASSIDLDRAYEQYF. As DNA, the CDR3 is TGTGCCAGCAGCATTGACCTAGACAGGGCCTACGAGCAGTACTTC. The chain employs TRBV6-5 and TRBJ2-7; 7 nucleotides line up with TRBD1. Germline values: CDR1 MNHEY, CDR2 SVGAGI. Trimming took 6 bases from V and 2 from J; bases not matched to a gene: 10. The CDR3 spans 15 residues.

This clonotype appeared a few times. The CDR3 nucleotides are TGCGCCAGCAGCCACCCTCCTAGCGGGAACTACGAGCAGTACTTC. Amino acids: CASSHPPSGNYEQYF. The chain has TRBV4-1 and TRBJ2-7, with TRBD2 matching 9 bases. This CDR3 comprises 15 residues. After removal of 3 bases from V and 3 bases from J, the junction contained 6 bases not matched to a gene. In germline, CDR1 is MGHRA, CDR2 YSYEKL.

This chain uses TRBV29-1 with TRBJ2-5; 9 nucleotides align to TRBD2. The germline gives CDR1 SQVTM, CDR2 ANQGSEA. V was clipped by 3 bases and J by 11 bases; unmatched bases: 16. This CDR3 is built from 15 residues. The CDR3 loop reads CSVEWREGTYNEQYF. DNA for the CDR3: TGCAGCGTTGAGTGGCGGGAGGGCACCTACAATGAGCAGTACTTC.

The gene calls are TRBV7-2 and TRBJ2-7; the D gene is possibly TRBD1 (5 bases). Germline V lookup: CDR1 SGHTA, CDR2 FQGNSA. V was cut by 3 bases and J by 4 bases, with 10 bases left in between. The length of the CDR3 is 13 residues. The chain's CDR3 is CASSFNPGYEQYF. The CDR3 DNA reads as TGTGCCAGCAGCTTCAATCCAGGGTACGAGCAGTACTTC.

In this sample, this clonotype turned up a few times. This chain connects TRBV6-2 or TRBV6-3 to TRBJ2-7; the D is unclear. CDR1 and CDR2 (germline): MNHEY, SVGEGT. The V and J ends lost 5 bases and 3 bases respectively, with 17 bases between them. This CDR3 is 15 amino acids long. The CDR3 region has the DNA TGTGCCAGCAGTCCGCCACTCTGGAGAAACTACGAGCAGTACTTC. Translated, it gives CASSPPLWRNYEQYF.

This chain uses TRBV7-2 with TRBJ2-5; possibly TRBD1 for D (5 bases). The V and J ends lost 2 bases and 5 bases respectively, with 18 bases between them. The length of the CDR3 is 16 residues. Germline values: CDR1 SGHTA, CDR2 FQGNSA. The CDR3 sequence: CASSLIWSGPIETQYF. As DNA, the CDR3 is TGTGCCAGCAGCTTAATTTGGTCAGGGCCGATTGAGACCCAGTACTTC.

The chain couples TRBV28 to TRBJ2-7; TRBD2 matches 7 bases. Germline V gives CDR1 MDHEN, CDR2 SYDVKM. V shed 3 bases and J 2 bases; nucleotides not matched to a gene: 7. There are 15 residues in the CDR3. CDR3: CASSFVLAATYEQYF. The CDR3 DNA reads as TGTGCCAGCAGTTTTGTGCTAGCGGCTACCTACGAGCAGTACTTC.

V is TRBV6-2 or TRBV6-3 and J is TRBJ2-7, with a possible D match to TRBD1 (6 bases). The V end was cut by 5 bases, the J end by 2 bases, with 10 bases between. Germline CDR1 and CDR2: MNHEY and SVGEGT. This CDR3 is 13 amino acids long. CDR3 residues: CASSDWDTYEQYF. In nucleotides, the CDR3 is TGTGCCAGCAGTGATTGGGACACCTACGAGCAGTACTTC.

This clonotype was recorded many times. This chain uses TRBV2 with TRBJ2-3; D uncertain. This CDR3 region has 11 residues. Looked up from germline, CDR1 is SNHLY and CDR2 is FYNNEI. V lost 4 bases and J 4 bases, leaving 3 bases between the germline ends. For the CDR3, the DNA is TGTGCCAGCAGTGGAGCAGATACGCAGTATTTT. This codes for CASSGADTQYF.

The rearrangement joins TRBV2 to TRBJ2-7; 9 bases line up with TRBD1. Per the germline V gene, CDR1 is SNHLY and CDR2 is FYNNEI. V was pared by 7 bases and J by 3 bases, with 7 bases of the junction left unmatched. CDR3 length: 14 residues. The CDR3 reads CASTSGTGSYEQYF. In nucleotides, the CDR3 is TGTGCCAGCACATCCGGGACAGGGAGCTACGAGCAGTACTTC. Using reference TRBV2 and TRBJ2-7 for the parts outside the CDR3, the full variable domain is EPEVTQTPSHQVTQMGQEVILRCVPISNHLYFYWYRQILGQKVEFLVSFYNNEISEKSEIFDDQFSVERPDGSNFTLKIRSTKLEDSAMYFCASTSGTGSYEQYFGPGTRLTVT.

This chain joins TRBV7-9 and TRBJ2-7; 8 nucleotides align to TRBD2. The DNA end lines up better with TRBJ2-5; the J call may be wrong. Germline values: CDR1 SEHNR, CDR2 FQNEAQ (reference sequence). The CDR3 is made up of 20 amino acids. The chain's CDR3 is CASSLALGSAGGTIQETQYF. In DNA, the CDR3 is TGTGCCAGCAGCTTAGCGCTCGGGTCGGCGGGAGGAACCATACAAGAGACCCAGTACTTC.

There are a few counts of this clonotype. This chain uses TRBV5-1 with TRBJ2-7; no firm D call. This CDR3 region has 16 residues. The V and J ends lost 0 bases and 4 bases respectively, with 17 bases between them. Germline V gene data show CDR1 as SGHRS and CDR2 as YFSETQ. Here the CDR3 DNA reads TGCGCCAGCAGCTTGGGACTGCCTCTTGGTTCATACGAGCAGTACTTC. Its translation is CASSLGLPLGSYEQYF.

Details on this clonotype: A junction boundary mismatches the germline segment, possibly from a read error. The CDR3 here is CASSLATGNSGSNVLTF. CDR3 DNA: TGTGCCAGCAGCTTAGCTACAGGGAACTCTGGGTCCAACGTCCTGACTTTC. This rearrangement joins TRBV7-2 to TRBJ2-6, with a possible D match to TRBD1 (6 bases). Per germline, CDR1 SGHTA and CDR2 FQGNSA. The length of the CDR3 is 17 residues.

The rearrangement joins TRBV20-1 to TRBJ1-6; 7 bases are a match to TRBD1. This CDR3 is 16 amino acids long. V lost 0 bases to trimming and J lost 0 bases; unmatched junction nucleotides: 2. Per the germline V gene, CDR1 is DFQATT and CDR2 is SNEGSKA (reference sequence). In DNA form, the CDR3 reads TGCAGTGCTAGAGATCGACAGGGCTCCTATAATTCACCCCTCCACTTT. This gives the protein CSARDRQGSYNSPLHF.

V is TRBV5-1 and J is TRBJ2-7, with 7 positions matching TRBD1. The DNA end lines up better with TRBJ2-4; the J call may be wrong. The CDR3 contains 14 residues. Germline CDR1 reads SGHRS; CDR2 reads YFSETQ. CDR3 sequence reads: CASSFGTEKGIQYF. DNA of the CDR3: TGCGCCAGCAGCTTCGGGACAGAGAAAGGCATTCAGTACTTC.

In this sample, this clonotype turned up once. The genes are TRBV6-6 and TRBJ1-2; D possibly corresponds to TRBD1 (5 bases). This CDR3 spans 17 amino acids. Germline CDR1 MNHNY, CDR2 SVGAGI (reference sequence). V shed 1 base and J shed 5 bases, with 20 bases lying between them. This CDR3 reads CASSYLPPREGRYGYTF. As DNA, the CDR3 is TGTGCCAGCAGTTACTTACCCCCCAGGGAGGGGAGGTATGGCTACACCTTC.

This clonotype turned up a few times. The genes are TRBV10-3 and TRBJ1-5; D is undetermined. There are 14 residues in the CDR3. In germline, CDR1 is ENHRY, CDR2 SYGVKD. Trimming removed 7 bases from V and 6 bases from J, with 16 bases in between. The CDR3 spells CAINDGPSGQPQHF. CDR3 DNA sequence: TGTGCCATCAACGACGGACCGTCCGGTCAGCCCCAGCATTTT.

The V gene is TRBV12-3 or TRBV12-4, the J gene TRBJ2-2; D is unresolved. With 3 bases removed from V and 6 bases from J, the gap between germline ends came to 5 bases. The length of the CDR3 is 12 residues. CDR3 sequence: CASSFAPGELFF. The CDR3 DNA follows: TGTGCCAGCAGTTTTGCCCCCGGGGAGCTGTTTTTT.

There are many counts of this clonotype. CDR3 residues: CSAGRGVNEQFF. The CDR3 DNA is TGCAGCGCGGGGCGGGGGGTCAATGAGCAGTTCTTC. The chain combines TRBV29-1 with TRBJ2-1, with 8 bases that match TRBD2. The CDR3 sequence is 12 residues long. The V and J ends lost 7 bases and 6 bases, in that order; junction bases with no gene match: 5. In germline, CDR1 is SQVTM, CDR2 ANQGSEA.